This T cell receptor (beta chain) originates from a study of radiation and T cells in renal cell carcinoma. For the study at large: Nephrectomy followed 15 Gy stereotactic body radiation by 4 weeks. Study-wide results and caveats: Top tumor clonotypes rose in blood 2 weeks post-radiation, then contracted.

Comments on this clone: Its antigen is currently unknown.

This CDR3 comprises 13 residues. V was trimmed by 0 bases and J by 6 bases, leaving 6 bases between them. Germline V gene sequence: CDR1 SGDLS, CDR2 YYNGEE. Time point given: blood 2 weeks post-SBRT. Sample treatment: 15 Gy SBRT to primary tumor, nephrectomy 4 weeks later. After SBRT, blood was collected at 2 and 4 weeks, plus baseline. This renal cell carcinoma was of the clear cell type. The data were produced by immunoSEQ multiplex PCR, yet TCRdb's version contains in-frame clones alone and is incomplete. The table records some 120,000 clones, around 90% of them present only once. The sample was blood, taken from a patient whose treatment included radiotherapy and nephrectomy. This rearrangement joins TRBV9 to TRBJ2-2; D is perhaps TRBD1 or TRBD2 (5 bases each). The sequence derives from a woman between 70 and 85 years old with renal cell carcinoma. This chain's CDR3 is CASSVVGAGELFF. CDR3 sequence (DNA): TGTGCCAGCAGCGTAGTGGGGGCCGGGGAGCTGTTTTTT.